This T cell receptor beta chain emerged from a study of CD8+CD57+ T cells in acquired aplastic anemia. Across the study: Recorded DNA amounts for sorted CD4+ and CD8+ cells had an average of 3.2 ug. The study, taken as a whole, reports: No significant difference in CD8+ Simpson's diversity was found between patients and controls. Under 35 was the count of CD8+ CDR3 sequences that patients shared with controls.

This clonotype turned up a few times. Its specificity is unknown. The TCR beta profiling, which covered VDJ combination and CDR3 sequence, was carried out using genomic DNA as the template. TCRdb reprocessed the reads via MiXCR and lists one record per CDR3 protein. The sample lists around 200,000 distinct CDR3 sequences; around 50% were seen once. Patients selected for sequencing had displayed CD8+CD57+ cell expansion by flow cytometry. Acquired aplastic anemia of severe grade affected all patients. Per the germline V gene, CDR1 is LGHDT and CDR2 is YNNKEL (reference sequence). CDR3 length: 17 residues. V trimming: 1 base; J trimming: 5 bases; junction bases outside the gene matches: 13.

This chain links TRBV3-1 with TRBJ2-7, with 8 bases aligning to TRBD1. The sequence came from a human donor with aplastic anemia. The sequenced sample consisted of sorted CD4+, CD8+, or CD8+CD57+ T cells (not recorded which) from PBMCs. In nucleotides, the CDR3 is TGTGCCAGCAGCCAAGGATTGTGGTCCGGGACAGGCGACGAGCAGTACTTC. Its translation: CASSQGLWSGTGDEQYF.